Below are 21 T cell receptor beta chains sequenced from a single sample in a study of OX40 agonist ivuxolimab in advanced cancers. Produced via immunoSEQ multiplex PCR; TCRdb's table is partial and in-frame only. The repertoire has more than 65,000 clones, 92% of them found once; the top ten carry approximately 8%. This material consisted of CD4+ or CD8+ T cells sorted from blood, taken in a trial of the OX40 agonist ivuxolimab. These receptors all come from an adult with an advanced solid tumor such as melanoma, head and neck, liver or kidney cancer.

The genes are TRBV5-4 and TRBJ1-2; D unresolved. Germline-derived CDR1 and CDR2 are SGHNT and YYREEE (reference sequence). The ends were cut back, 2 bases at V and 0 bases at J, with 8 bases in the middle. The CDR3 is 14 residues long. CDR3 sequence (DNA): TGTGCCAGCAGCTTAGTTGGGGCTAACTATGGCTACACCTTC. It codes for CASSLVGANYGYTF.

V usage is TRBV7-8 and J usage is TRBJ2-1; 9 bases agree with TRBD1. The V gene's germline CDR1 is SGHVS and CDR2 FQNEAQ. This CDR3 is 19 amino acids long. The V gene end was trimmed by 6 bases and the J gene end by 6 bases; junction bases not matched to a gene: 21. CDR3 nucleotide sequence: TGTGCCAGCAGGAACGCGAGGGTAGTTGGAGACAGGGGGTTCAATGAGCAGTTCTTC. It encodes CASRNARVVGDRGFNEQFF.

In this sample, this clone turned up once. Here the CDR3 DNA reads TGTGCCAGCAGTGACTCGATGGCAGGTTCAGGGGCGAACACTGAAGCTTTCTTT. Translated: CASSDSMAGSGANTEAFF. The J gene is TRBJ1-1, the V gene TRBV6-4; D is possibly TRBD1 (6 bases). The CDR3 covers 18 residues. In germline, CDR1 is MRHNA, CDR2 SNTAGT. V lost 0 bases to trimming and J lost 1 base, with 18 bases between them.

The genes are TRBV10-1 and TRBJ2-1; no reliable D call. The germline V and J ends were trimmed by 3 bases and 2 bases, with 5 bases remaining between them. The CDR3 is 13 residues long. Looked up from germline, CDR1 is WNHNN and CDR2 is SYGVQD (reference sequence). CDR3 residues: CASSDQAYNEQFF. The CDR3 DNA sequence: TGCGCCAGCAGTGACCAGGCCTACAATGAGCAGTTCTTC.

V gene TRBV7-8 combines with J gene TRBJ1-4; maybe TRBD1 (6 bases). Germline V gene sequence: CDR1 SGHVS, CDR2 FQNEAQ. V shed 6 bases and J shed 0 bases, with 14 bases lying between them. CDR3 length equals 16 residues. CDR3 coding DNA: TGTGCCAGCAGTCGCCACAGGGAAGCAACTAATGAAAAACTGTTTTTT. Translation: CASSRHREATNEKLFF.

V and J are TRBV11-2 and TRBJ2-7; D is unresolved. Germline V gene lookup returns CDR1 SGHAT and CDR2 FQNNGV. The CDR3 has 15 residues. V shed 4 bases and J shed 1 base, with 14 bases lying between them. The CDR3 reads CASSSTIGRSYEQYF. The CDR3 nucleotides read TGTGCCAGCAGCTCCACTATCGGGCGGTCCTACGAGCAGTACTTC.

The chain combines TRBV27 with TRBJ2-2; D gene ambiguous. This CDR3 comprises 14 residues. Germline V CDR1 and CDR2: MNHEY, SMNVEV (reference sequence). V dropped 3 bases and J dropped 2 bases, with 7 bases sitting between them. The CDR3 loop is CASSLVQNTGELFF. In nucleotides, the CDR3 is TGTGCCAGCAGTTTGGTCCAAAACACCGGGGAGCTGTTTTTT.

This chain links TRBV7-9 with TRBJ1-2; D uncertain. This CDR3 is 15 amino acids long. Germline assignment: CDR1 SEHNR and CDR2 FQNEAQ (reference sequence). Deletions cut 1 base from V and 4 bases from J, with 13 bases between. The CDR3 nucleotides are TGTGCCAGCAGCTTAGATGCCCGAATTTTCTATGGCTACACCTTC. Protein: CASSLDARIFYGYTF. The full variable domain, its missing parts supplied by reference TRBV7-9 and TRBJ1-2, is DTGVSQNPRHKITKRGQNVTFRCDPISEHNRLYWYRQTLGQGPEFLTYFQNEAQLEKSRLLSDRFSAERPKGSFSTLEIQRTEQGDSAMYLCASSLDARIFYGYTFGSGTRLTVV.

This chain links TRBV2 with TRBJ2-6, with D unresolved. The V gene lost 6 bases and the J gene lost 0 bases, with 12 bases spanning the gap. Germline V gene sequence: CDR1 SNHLY, CDR2 FYNNEI. CDR3 size: 16 residues. In DNA, the CDR3 is TGTGCCAGCAGGGGAATGGCTCTCTCTGGGGCCAACGTCCTGACTTTC. Protein sequence: CASRGMALSGANVLTF.

The V and J genes are TRBV7-9 and TRBJ2-1; maybe TRBD1 (6 bases). Germline V gives CDR1 SEHNR, CDR2 FQNEAQ (reference sequence). The CDR3 totals 16 residues. Between the trimmed V and J ends, which lost 0 bases and 7 bases, there was a span of 16 bases. Here the CDR3 reads CASSLALWGLSNEQFF. The DNA for the CDR3 is TGTGCCAGCAGCTTAGCGCTCTGGGGGCTAAGTAATGAGCAGTTCTTC.

The chain joins TRBV11-2 to TRBJ2-7; D is perhaps TRBD1 or TRBD2 (6 bases each). V was cut by 0 bases and J by 0 bases, with 15 bases left in between. Germline CDR1 and CDR2: SGHAT and FQNNGV. There are 17 residues in the CDR3. The CDR3 DNA reads as TGTGCCAGCAGCTTAGAGGGGGGCGGGGCAAGCTCCTACGAGCAGTACTTC. The encoded protein is CASSLEGGGASSYEQYF.

The chain recombines TRBV19 with TRBJ1-5; no clear D. CDR3 length: 13 amino acids. Looked up from germline, CDR1 is LNHDA and CDR2 is SQIVND (reference sequence). Trimming stripped 4 bases from V and 6 bases from J, with 10 bases between. This CDR3 is CASSSSISQPQHF. CDR3 DNA: TGTGCCAGTAGTAGTTCCATAAGTCAGCCCCAGCATTTT.

By proportion, this clone is medium-sized. V usage is TRBV19 and J usage is TRBJ1-5, with D possibly TRBD1 on 6 matching bases. The V gene lost 10 bases and the J gene lost 5 bases, with 15 bases spanning the gap. In germline, CDR1 is LNHDA, CDR2 SQIVND (reference sequence). The CDR3 is 13 amino acids. CDR3 coding DNA: TGTGCCACCCGAAGGGGGATGGATCAGCCCCAGCATTTT. As protein: CATRRGMDQPQHF.

The J gene is TRBJ1-2, the V gene TRBV14; 9 bases fit TRBD1. The CDR3 has 17 residues. V was clipped by 2 bases and J by 4 bases; unmatched bases: 11. Germline CDR1 is SGHDN and CDR2 is FVKESK. In nucleotides, the CDR3 is TGTGCCAGCAGCCAACTCGGAGAGGGGACAGGGTTCTATGGCTACACCTTC. Protein sequence: CASSQLGEGTGFYGYTF.

The chain uses TRBV5-5 and TRBJ2-7; 7 positions match TRBD1. V was clipped by 1 base and J by 0 bases; unmatched bases: 4. The germline CDR1 and CDR2 sequences are SGHKS and YYEKEE (reference sequence). This CDR3 has 15 amino acids. CDR3 coding DNA: TGTGCCAGCAGCTTGTGGGGACAGAGCTCCTACGAGCAGTACTTC. Translation: CASSLWGQSSYEQYF.

The chain has TRBV11-2 and TRBJ1-2, with 8 bases that match TRBD1. The CDR3 contains 18 residues. Losses at the gene ends were 2 bases for V and 6 bases for J; bases not matched to a gene: 17. Germline V gene data show CDR1 as SGHAT and CDR2 as FQNNGV. Written as DNA, the CDR3 is TGTGCCAGCAGCTTAACATGGGCGGACAGGGAGTTCATTGATGGCTACACCTTC. It is translated as CASSLTWADREFIDGYTF.

The chain joins TRBV27 to TRBJ1-1; unclear D gene. The CDR3 loop spans 16 amino acids. The V gene lost 1 base and the J gene lost 2 bases, with 14 bases spanning the gap. Germline-derived CDR1 and CDR2 are MNHEY and SMNVEV (reference sequence). The CDR3 DNA is TGTGCCAGCAGTTTATTTGAGGGAACAGTCAACACTGAAGCTTTCTTT. It encodes CASSLFEGTVNTEAFF.

This chain uses TRBV4-1 with TRBJ1-1; D gene ambiguous. The germline V gene encodes CDR1 MGHRA and CDR2 YSYEKL. Deletions cut 3 bases from V and 4 bases from J, with 15 bases between. The CDR3 is made up of 15 amino acids. The chain's CDR3 is CASSQTQVGSTEAFF. Here the CDR3 DNA reads TGCGCCAGCAGCCAGACGCAGGTGGGGAGCACTGAAGCTTTCTTT.

This chain joins TRBV5-1 and TRBJ1-3, with unresolved D. The ends were cut back, 0 bases at V and 4 bases at J, with 11 bases in the middle. The CDR3 sequence is 15 residues long. Germline-derived CDR1 and CDR2 are SGHRS and YFSETQ. DNA of the CDR3: TGCGCCAGCAGCTTGGGGGTCGCGAGGGGAAACACCATATATTTT. Translation gives CASSLGVARGNTIYF.

The chain is built from TRBV30 and TRBJ2-2; tentative D call: TRBD1 (6 bases). CDR1 and CDR2 from the germline V gene are GTSNPN and SVGIG (reference sequence). CDR3 size: 14 residues. Trimming left V 2 bases short and J 6 bases short, with 13 bases between. CDR3 sequence (DNA): TGTGCCTGGAGTCCAGGGGACCCCCCCGGGGAGCTGTTTTTT. This encodes CAWSPGDPPGELFF. Using reference TRBV30 and TRBJ2-2 for the parts outside the CDR3, the full variable domain is SQTIHQWPATLVQPVGSPLSLECTVEGTSNPNLYWYRQAAGRGLQLLFYSVGIGQISSEVPQNLSASRPQDRQFILSSKKLLLSDSGFYLCAWSPGDPPGELFFGEGSRLTVL.

The chain links TRBV18 to TRBJ2-6; tentatively, D is TRBD1 (6 bases). V gave up 0 bases and J gave up 2 bases, with 14 bases separating them. Germline values: CDR1 KGHSH, CDR2 LQKENI. This CDR3 has 18 amino acids. The CDR3 reads CASSPPNRDTAGANVLTF. Written as DNA, the CDR3 is TGTGCCAGCTCACCACCGAACAGGGATACGGCTGGGGCCAACGTCCTGACTTTC.